This is a list of T cell receptor beta chains from one sample in a study of regulatory T cells in long-lasting Graves disease. TCRdb reanalysed the multiplex PCR reads using MiXCR and keeps one entry per CDR3 protein. This sample has about 420,000 distinct CDR3 sequences; around 22% occur once, and the top ten carry over 25%. This sample comprised peripheral blood mononuclear cells (PBMCs), obtained when the disease was refractory, from a patient treated with antithyroid drugs. The receptors stem from a female donor with Graves disease. Each CDR3 is given with its conserved first and last residue. The order of the fields is J gene, V gene, clone size, D gene, CDR3 DNA, CDR3 protein. The D gene is left open where the match is weak. Clone size is not always given. Where it is, it says once, few, many or a class for expanded clones.

TRBJ1-1 TRBV20-1 NA NA TGCAGTGCCGTACGGGACGGGAGGAACACTGAAGCTTTCTTT CSAVRDGRNTEAFF
TRBJ1-1 TRBV25-1 many TRBD1 TGTGCCAGCAAGGGGACAGGGGTCACTGAAGCTTTCTTT CASKGTGVTEAFF
TRBJ1-5 TRBV19 NA NA TGTGCCAGTAGTATTACAAAATCTCCCAATCAGCCCCAGCATTTT CASSITKSPNQPQHF
TRBJ2-7 TRBV2 many NA TGTGCCAGCAAAGGGCTAGCCGACTCCTACGAGCAGTACTTC CASKGLADSYEQYF
TRBJ2-2 TRBV7-2 few NA TGTGCCAGCAGCTTAGCCAGGGCTTACACCGGGGAGCTGTTTTTT CASSLARAYTGELFF
TRBJ2-6 TRBV6-5 NA NA TGTGCCAGCAGTTATGCAGGAAGAAGGTATGGGGCCAACGTCCTGACTTTC CASSYAGRRYGANVLTF
TRBJ2-4 TRBV6-1 few NA TGTGCCAGCAGGGACAACCTGGGGCTAGCCAAAAACATTCAGTACTTC CASRDNLGLAKNIQYF
TRBJ1-1 TRBV2 many TRBD1 TGTGCCAGCAGTAAGGACAGGGGAGGGAACACTGAAGCTTTCTTT CASSKDRGGNTEAFF
TRBJ1-2 TRBV4-1 NA NA TGCGCCAGCAGCCAATTACCGGGTAGTTATGGCTACACCTTC CASSQLPGSYGYTF
TRBJ2-5 TRBV29-1 few TRBD1 TGCAGCGTTGTTTCCAGGGGGCGAAACATAGAGACCCAGTACTTC CSVVSRGRNIETQYF
TRBJ1-4 TRBV20-1 many NA TGCAGTGCCAGGGCCAGGGGTCCCGGTGACAAACTGTTTTTT CSARARGPGDKLFF
TRBJ1-5 TRBV19 NA NA TGTGCCAGTAGTATGGGACGTAATCAGCCCCAGCATTTT CASSMGRNQPQHF
TRBJ2-7 TRBV28 many TRBD2 TGTGCCAGCAGTCCATCATATAGCGGGAGGGCCGCGCGATCCTACGAGCAGTACTTC CASSPSYSGRAARSYEQYF
TRBJ2-1 TRBV10-2 NA NA TGCGCCAGCAGCGAGACAGTTGGCGGGCCCTACAATGAGCAGTTCTTC CASSETVGGPYNEQFF
TRBJ1-2 TRBV19 NA NA TGTGCCAGTAGCCGGGACGTCTATGGCTACACCTTC CASSRDVYGYTF
TRBJ1-1 TRBV5-6 NA NA TGTGCCAGCAGCTTGGTTTTTGGTACTGAAGCTTTCTTT CASSLVFGTEAFF
TRBJ2-7 TRBV28 many TRBD1 TGTGCCAGCAGAACCTCCGGACAGGTGCTCTACGAGCAGTACTTC CASRTSGQVLYEQYF
TRBJ2-2 TRBV11-2 few TRBD2 TGTGCCAGCAGCTTAAGCGGGGCGGGATCCGGGGAGCTGTTTTTT CASSLSGAGSGELFF
TRBJ1-3 TRBV28 NA TRBD1 TGTGCCAGCAGTTTGTTGGGACAGGGGGGGTTGGTGGTCAGGAACACCATATATTTT CASSLLGQGGLVVRNTIYF
TRBJ1-1 TRBV6-2/TRBV6-3 NA TRBD1 TGTGCCAGCAGAATACAGGGGGCTCGTAGTCGTCGAATCACTGAAGCTTTCTTT CASRIQGARSRRITEAFF
TRBJ1-2 TRBV5-8 many TRBD1 TGTGCCAGCAGCCCGGCAGGGGGAAGAGGCTACACCTTC CASSPAGGRGYTF
TRBJ1-1 TRBV27 NA NA TGTGCCAGCAGTTTGGTCGCATCGTACACTGAAGCTTTCTTT CASSLVASYTEAFF
TRBJ2-5 TRBV7-9 few NA TGTGCCAGCAGCTGGGATGAGGAGACCCAGTACTTC CASSWDEETQYF
TRBJ1-1 TRBV5-1 NA NA TGCGCCAGCAGCTTGGAGAAGGTTTCCACTGAAGCTTTCTTT CASSLEKVSTEAFF
TRBJ2-2 TRBV19 NA NA TGTGCCAGTAGTATCGGAAGAGGGCAAACGAACACCGGGGAGCTGTTTTTT CASSIGRGQTNTGELFF
TRBJ1-1 TRBV28 few NA TGTGCCAGCAGTTCAACGGGGACGCAGAACACTGAAGCTTTCTTT CASSSTGTQNTEAFF
TRBJ2-7 TRBV30 few NA TGTGCCTGGAGTGAAGTGTTTTCCTACGAGCAGTACTTC CAWSEVFSYEQYF
TRBJ1-2 TRBV6-1 many NA TGTGCCAGCAGCCCCCCCGCCACTAACTATGGCTACACCTTC CASSPPATNYGYTF
TRBJ2-7 TRBV7-9 few NA TGTGCCAGCAGCCGATCCGACTACGAGCAGTACTTC CASSRSDYEQYF
TRBJ1-4 TRBV28 NA TRBD1 TGTGCCAGCAGTGCCTCCGGGACAGGGGATGAAAAACTGTTTTTT CASSASGTGDEKLFF
TRBJ2-2 TRBV2 NA NA TGTGCCAGCAGTGCCAGGAACACCGGGGAGCTGTTTTTT CASSARNTGELFF
TRBJ2-4 TRBV6-2/TRBV6-3 few NA TGTGCCAGCAGTCCCTTTAACTGGAATGGCAAAAACATTCAGTACTTC CASSPFNWNGKNIQYF
TRBJ1-1 TRBV4-1 NA NA TGCGCCAGCAGCCAAGATCTTGCCCAGGGGACTACTAAGTCGAACACTGAAGCTTTCTTT CASSQDLAQGTTKSNTEAFF
TRBJ1-1 TRBV19 few NA TGTGCCAGTGGGAATGGTTACACTGAAGCTTTCTTT CASGNGYTEAFF
TRBJ2-7 TRBV20-1 many TRBD2 TGCAGTGCCCCACCGGGACTAGCGAACGAGCAGTACTTC CSAPPGLANEQYF
TRBJ2-3 TRBV2 many NA TGTGCCAGCAACGACGGCCGTTACACAGATACGCAGTATTTT CASNDGRYTDTQYF
TRBJ1-1 TRBV12-3/TRBV12-4 many TRBD1 TGTGCCAGCAGTCACAGGGGGCCTGAAGCTTTCTTT CASSHRGPEAFF
TRBJ1-5 TRBV20-1 many NA TGCAGTGCTAGACGGGGCCGCAATCAGCCCCAGCATTTT CSARRGRNQPQHF
TRBJ1-3 TRBV25-1 few NA TGTGCCAGCAGTCTCTTTCCCGGAGGGCACCACTCTGGAAACACCATATATTTT CASSLFPGGHHSGNTIYF
TRBJ1-4 TRBV7-2 many TRBD1 TGTGCCAGCAGCCGACAGGGGGGTGAAAAACTGTTTTTT CASSRQGGEKLFF
TRBJ1-1 TRBV20-1 NA NA TGCAGTGCTAGGACTCACAAGGGCAGGAACACTGAAGCTTTCTTT CSARTHKGRNTEAFF
TRBJ2-3 TRBV30 NA NA TGTGCCTGGAAAATCCGAACAGATACGCAGTATTTT CAWKIRTDTQYF
TRBJ2-4 TRBV19 NA NA TGTGCCAGTAGCACCCCTTCGGGGAGCGGGCTCTACATTCAGTACTTC CASSTPSGSGLYIQYF
TRBJ1-1 TRBV7-8 many NA TGTGCCAGCAGCTTAGCTGAGGGCAGTCAGGCTTTCTTT CASSLAEGSQAFF
TRBJ2-2 TRBV9 NA TRBD2 TGTGCCAGCAGCGTGACTAGCGGGGCGACCGGGGAGCTGTTTTTT CASSVTSGATGELFF
TRBJ2-1 TRBV2 once TRBD2 TGTGCCAGCTTGGGACTAGCTCCCCTTGAGCAGTTCTTC CASLGLAPLEQFF
TRBJ1-2 TRBV28 NA TRBD1 TGTGCCAGCAGTCCCCGGGACAGGGTCGGTGCTAACTATGGCTACACCTTC CASSPRDRVGANYGYTF
TRBJ2-5 TRBV11-2 NA NA TGTGCCGGCAGCTTAGATCGAATGGGAGAGACCCAGTACTTC CAGSLDRMGETQYF
TRBJ1-1 TRBV12-3/TRBV12-4 many NA TGTGCCAGCAGAGGAGACAGGCCTAACACTGAAGCTTTCTTT CASRGDRPNTEAFF
TRBJ1-1 TRBV19 many NA TGTGCCAGTAGTATGATCGGGAACACTGAAGCTTTCTTT CASSMIGNTEAFF
TRBJ2-4 TRBV7-9 few NA TGTGCCAGCAGCTTAGCTGAGGATTGGAACATTCAGTACTTC CASSLAEDWNIQYF
TRBJ2-7 TRBV7-8 many TRBD1 TGTGCCAGCAGTTACAGACAGGGCAAGTTCTACGAGCAGTACTTC CASSYRQGKFYEQYF
TRBJ1-2 TRBV19 NA TRBD1 TGTGCCAGTAGTATCGTGGGACAGGGGACCAACTATGGCTACACCTTC CASSIVGQGTNYGYTF
TRBJ2-7 TRBV7-2 once TRBD1 TGTGCCAGCAGCCTCGGCCTAGGGACAGGGGACCACGAGCAGTACTTC CASSLGLGTGDHEQYF
TRBJ1-2 TRBV20-1 many NA TGCAGTACCGAAGATCGCGATGGCTACACCTTC CSTEDRDGYTF
TRBJ1-2 TRBV6-1 few TRBD1 TGTGCCAGCAGTCGGGACAGGGTATATGGCTACACCTTC CASSRDRVYGYTF
TRBJ2-7 TRBV11-2 many NA TGTGCCAGCAGCTTAGATCTGGCGAACGGCGAGCAGTACTTC CASSLDLANGEQYF